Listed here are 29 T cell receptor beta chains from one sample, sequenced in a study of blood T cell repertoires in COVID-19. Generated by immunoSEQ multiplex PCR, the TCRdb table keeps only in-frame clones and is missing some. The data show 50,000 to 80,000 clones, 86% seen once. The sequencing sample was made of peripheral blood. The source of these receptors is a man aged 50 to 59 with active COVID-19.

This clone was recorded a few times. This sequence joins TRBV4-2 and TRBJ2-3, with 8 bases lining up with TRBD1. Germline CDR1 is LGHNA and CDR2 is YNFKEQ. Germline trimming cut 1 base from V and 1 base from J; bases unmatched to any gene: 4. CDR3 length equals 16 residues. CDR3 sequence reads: CASSQVATGGTDTQYF. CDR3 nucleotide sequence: TGTGCCAGCAGCCAAGTCGCGACAGGGGGCACAGATACGCAGTATTTT.

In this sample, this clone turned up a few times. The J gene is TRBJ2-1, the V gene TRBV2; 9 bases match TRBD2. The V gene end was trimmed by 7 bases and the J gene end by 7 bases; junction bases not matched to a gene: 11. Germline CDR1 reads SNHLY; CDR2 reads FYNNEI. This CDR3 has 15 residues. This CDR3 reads CASKHGGRAGNEQFF. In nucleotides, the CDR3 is TGTGCCAGCAAGCACGGCGGGAGGGCCGGGAATGAGCAGTTCTTC.

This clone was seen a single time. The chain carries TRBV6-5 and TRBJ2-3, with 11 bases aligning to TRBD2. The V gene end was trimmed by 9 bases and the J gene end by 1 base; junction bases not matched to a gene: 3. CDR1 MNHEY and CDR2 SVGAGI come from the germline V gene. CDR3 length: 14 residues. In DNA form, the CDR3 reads TGTGCCAGTCTGGGACTAGCGGGCACAGATACGCAGTATTTT. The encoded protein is CASLGLAGTDTQYF.

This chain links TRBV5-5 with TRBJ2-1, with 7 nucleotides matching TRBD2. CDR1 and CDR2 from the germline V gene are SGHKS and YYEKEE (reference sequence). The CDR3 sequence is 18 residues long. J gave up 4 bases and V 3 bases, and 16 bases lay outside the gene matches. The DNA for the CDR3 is TGTGCCAGCAGCTCCATGACGTTACGCGGGAGTCGGTACAATGAGCAGTTCTTC. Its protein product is CASSSMTLRGSRYNEQFF.

The CDR3 sequence: CASSEAADTQYF. The CDR3 DNA is TGTGCCAGCAGTGAAGCCGCAGATACGCAGTATTTT. The chain carries TRBV2 and TRBJ2-3; D gene uncertain. CDR1 and CDR2 from the germline V gene are SNHLY and FYNNEI. The CDR3 covers 12 residues. Deletions cut 0 bases from V and 4 bases from J, with 2 bases between.

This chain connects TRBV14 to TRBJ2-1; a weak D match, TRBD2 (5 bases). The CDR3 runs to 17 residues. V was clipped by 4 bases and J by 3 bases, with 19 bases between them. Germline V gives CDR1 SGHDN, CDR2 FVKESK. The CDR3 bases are TGTGCCAGCAGCCCCCCGGCGAGGGCCCTGCACTACAATGAGCAGTTCTTC. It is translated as CASSPPARALHYNEQFF.

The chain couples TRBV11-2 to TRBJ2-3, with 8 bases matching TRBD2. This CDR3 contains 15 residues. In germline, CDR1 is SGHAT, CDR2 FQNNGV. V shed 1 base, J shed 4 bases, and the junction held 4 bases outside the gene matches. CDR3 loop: CASSLVAGMADTQYF. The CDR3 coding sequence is TGTGCCAGCAGCTTAGTAGCGGGAATGGCAGATACGCAGTATTTT.

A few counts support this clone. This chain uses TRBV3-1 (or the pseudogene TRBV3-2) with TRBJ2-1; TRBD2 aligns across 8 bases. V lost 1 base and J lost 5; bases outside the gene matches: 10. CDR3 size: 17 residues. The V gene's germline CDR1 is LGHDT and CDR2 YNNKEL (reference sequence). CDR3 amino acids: CASSQASGGPFHNEQFF. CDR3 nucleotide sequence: TGTGCCAGCAGCCAAGCCTCGGGGGGGCCATTCCACAATGAGCAGTTCTTC.

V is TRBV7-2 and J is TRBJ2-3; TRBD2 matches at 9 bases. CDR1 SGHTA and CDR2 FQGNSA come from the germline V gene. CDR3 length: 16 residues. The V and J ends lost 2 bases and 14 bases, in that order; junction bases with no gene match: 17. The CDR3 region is CASSLSLGRAGTSRYF. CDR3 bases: TGTGCCAGCAGCTTATCCTTGGGCAGGGCCGGGACTAGCCGGTATTTT.

The CDR3 bases are TGTGCCAGCAGCCAAGGATCACAGGGGAACACTGAAGCTTTCTTT. Translated, it gives CASSQGSQGNTEAFF. The V call is TRBV4-2, the J call TRBJ1-1, with D maybe TRBD1 (6 bases). V was trimmed by 1 base and J by 1 base, leaving 10 bases between them. The CDR3 totals 15 residues. The germline V gene has CDR1 LGHNA and CDR2 YNFKEQ.

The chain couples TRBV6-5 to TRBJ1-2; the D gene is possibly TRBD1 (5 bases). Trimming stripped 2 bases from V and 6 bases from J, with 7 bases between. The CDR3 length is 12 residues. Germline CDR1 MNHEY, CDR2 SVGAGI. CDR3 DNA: TGTGCCAGCAGTTACCAGGGTCATGGCTACACCTTC. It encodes CASSYQGHGYTF.

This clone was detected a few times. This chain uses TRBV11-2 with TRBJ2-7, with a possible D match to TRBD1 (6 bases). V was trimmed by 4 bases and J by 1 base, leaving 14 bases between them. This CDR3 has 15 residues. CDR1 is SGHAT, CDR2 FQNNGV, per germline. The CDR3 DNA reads TGTGCCAGCAGCTCGAGGCGCAGGGGTTCCTACGAGCAGTACTTC. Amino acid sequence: CASSSRRRGSYEQYF.

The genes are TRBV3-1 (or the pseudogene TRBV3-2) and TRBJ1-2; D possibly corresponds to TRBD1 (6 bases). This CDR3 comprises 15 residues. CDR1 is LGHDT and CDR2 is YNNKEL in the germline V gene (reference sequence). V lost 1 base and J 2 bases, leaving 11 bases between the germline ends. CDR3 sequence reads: CASSQGARGNYGYTF. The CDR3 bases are TGTGCCAGCAGCCAAGGGGCCAGGGGCAACTATGGCTACACCTTC.

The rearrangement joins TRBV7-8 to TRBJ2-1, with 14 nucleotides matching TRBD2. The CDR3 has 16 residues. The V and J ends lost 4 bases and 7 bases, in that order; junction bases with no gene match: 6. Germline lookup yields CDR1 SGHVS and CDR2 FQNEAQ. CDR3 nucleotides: TGTGCCAGCAGCTGGACCGGGACTAGCGGGAGAAATGAGCAGTTCTTC. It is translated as CASSWTGTSGRNEQFF. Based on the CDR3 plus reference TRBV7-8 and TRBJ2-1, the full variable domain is GAGVSQSPRYKVAKRGQDVALRCDPISGHVSLFWYQQALGQGPEFLTYFQNEAQLDKSGLPSDRFFAERPEGSVSTLKIQRTQQEDSAVYLCASSWTGTSGRNEQFFGPGTRLTVL.

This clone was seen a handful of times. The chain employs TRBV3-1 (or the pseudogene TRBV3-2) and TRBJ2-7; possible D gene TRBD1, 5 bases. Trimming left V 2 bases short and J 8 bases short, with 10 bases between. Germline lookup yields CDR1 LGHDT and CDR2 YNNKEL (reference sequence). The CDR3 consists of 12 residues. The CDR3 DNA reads TGTGCCAGCAGCCAACAGGGTCGGAAGCAGTACTTC. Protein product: CASSQQGRKQYF.

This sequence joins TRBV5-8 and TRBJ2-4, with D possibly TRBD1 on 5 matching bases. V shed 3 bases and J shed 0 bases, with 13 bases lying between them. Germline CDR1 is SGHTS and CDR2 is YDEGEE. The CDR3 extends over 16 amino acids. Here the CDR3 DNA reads TGTGCCAGCAGCTACGGACAAACCCTAGCCAAAAACATTCAGTACTTC. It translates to CASSYGQTLAKNIQYF.

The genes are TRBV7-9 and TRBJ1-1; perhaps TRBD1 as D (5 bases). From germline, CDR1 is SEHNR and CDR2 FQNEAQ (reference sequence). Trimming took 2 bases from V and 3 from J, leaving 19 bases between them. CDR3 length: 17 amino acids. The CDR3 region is CASSLNLGGGEDTEAFF. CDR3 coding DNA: TGTGCCAGCAGCTTAAACTTGGGGGGAGGGGAAGACACTGAAGCTTTCTTT.

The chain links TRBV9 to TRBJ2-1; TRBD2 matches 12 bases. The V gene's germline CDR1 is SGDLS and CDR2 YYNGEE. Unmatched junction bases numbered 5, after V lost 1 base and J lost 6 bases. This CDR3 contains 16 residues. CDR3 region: CASSVPTSGGLNEQFF. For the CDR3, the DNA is TGTGCCAGCAGCGTACCCACTAGCGGGGGGCTCAATGAGCAGTTCTTC.

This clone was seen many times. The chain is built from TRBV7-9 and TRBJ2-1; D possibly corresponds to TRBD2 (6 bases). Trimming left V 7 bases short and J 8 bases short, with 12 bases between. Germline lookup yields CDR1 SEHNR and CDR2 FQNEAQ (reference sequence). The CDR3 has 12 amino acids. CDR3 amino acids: CASTLSSDEQFF. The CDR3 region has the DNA TGTGCCAGCACCCTATCTAGCGATGAGCAGTTCTTC.

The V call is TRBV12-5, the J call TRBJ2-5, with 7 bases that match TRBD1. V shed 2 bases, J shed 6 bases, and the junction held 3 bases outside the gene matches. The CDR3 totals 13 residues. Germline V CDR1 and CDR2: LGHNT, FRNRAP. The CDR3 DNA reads TGTGCTAGTGGTTTGACAGGGGTCAAGACCCAGTACTTC. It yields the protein CASGLTGVKTQYF.

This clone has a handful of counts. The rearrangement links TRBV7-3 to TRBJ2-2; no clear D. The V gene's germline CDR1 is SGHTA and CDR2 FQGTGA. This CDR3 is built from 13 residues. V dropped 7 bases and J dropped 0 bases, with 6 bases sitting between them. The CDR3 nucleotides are TGTGCCAGCAACATGGCGAACACCGGGGAGCTGTTTTTT. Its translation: CASNMANTGELFF. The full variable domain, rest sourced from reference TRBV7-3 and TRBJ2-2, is GAGVSQTPSNKVTEKGKYVELRCDPISGHTALYWYRQSLGQGPEFLIYFQGTGAADDSGLPNDRFFAVRPEGSVSTLKIQRTERGDSAVYLCASNMANTGELFFGEGSRLTVL.

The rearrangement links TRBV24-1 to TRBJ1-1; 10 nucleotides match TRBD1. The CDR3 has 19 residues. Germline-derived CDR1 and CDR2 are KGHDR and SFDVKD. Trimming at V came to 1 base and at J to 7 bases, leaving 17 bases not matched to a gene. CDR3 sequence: CATSDLEARDRGFIGEAFF. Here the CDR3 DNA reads TGTGCCACCAGTGATTTAGAGGCCCGGGACAGGGGCTTCATAGGTGAAGCTTTCTTT.

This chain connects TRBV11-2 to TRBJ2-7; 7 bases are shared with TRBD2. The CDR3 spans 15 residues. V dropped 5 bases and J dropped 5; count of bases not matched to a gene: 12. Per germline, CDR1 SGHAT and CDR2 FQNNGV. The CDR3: CASSPGGRERDEQYV. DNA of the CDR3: TGTGCCAGCAGCCCAGGTGGGCGGGAGCGTGACGAGCAGTACGTC.

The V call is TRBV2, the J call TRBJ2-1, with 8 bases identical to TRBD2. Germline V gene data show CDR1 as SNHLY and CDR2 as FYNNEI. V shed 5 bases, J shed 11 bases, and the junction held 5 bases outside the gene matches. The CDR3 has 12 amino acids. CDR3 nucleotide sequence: TGTGCCAGCAGTCCAGGTAGCGGGAAGCAGTTCTTC. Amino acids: CASSPGSGKQFF. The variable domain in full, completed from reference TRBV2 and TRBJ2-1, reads EPEVTQTPSHQVTQMGQEVILRCVPISNHLYFYWYRQILGQKVEFLVSFYNNEISEKSEIFDDQFSVERPDGSNFTLKIRSTKLEDSAMYFCASSPGSGKQFFGPGTRLTVL.

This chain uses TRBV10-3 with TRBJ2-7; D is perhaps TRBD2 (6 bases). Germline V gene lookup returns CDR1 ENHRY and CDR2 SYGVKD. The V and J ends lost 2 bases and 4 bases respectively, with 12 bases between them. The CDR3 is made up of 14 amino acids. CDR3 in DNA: TGTGCCATCAGTGAGGTGGGAGGCCCTTACGAGCAGTACGTC. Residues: CAISEVGGPYEQYV.

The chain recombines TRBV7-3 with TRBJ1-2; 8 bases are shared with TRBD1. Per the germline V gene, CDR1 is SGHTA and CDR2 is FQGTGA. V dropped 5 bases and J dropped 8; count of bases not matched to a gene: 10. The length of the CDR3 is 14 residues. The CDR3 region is CASSPTSGGRGYTF. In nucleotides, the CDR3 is TGTGCCAGCAGCCCGACCTCAGGGGGCAGGGGCTACACCTTC.

The CDR3, as DNA: TGTGCCAGCAGTGAAATTAGGGGTGGCTACACCTTC. This codes for CASSEIRGGYTF. The rearrangement links TRBV6-1 to TRBJ1-2; tentatively, D is TRBD1 (5 bases). Germline CDR1 is MNHNS and CDR2 is SASEGT. V lost 2 bases to trimming and J lost 7 bases, with 8 bases between them. CDR3 length equals 12 residues.

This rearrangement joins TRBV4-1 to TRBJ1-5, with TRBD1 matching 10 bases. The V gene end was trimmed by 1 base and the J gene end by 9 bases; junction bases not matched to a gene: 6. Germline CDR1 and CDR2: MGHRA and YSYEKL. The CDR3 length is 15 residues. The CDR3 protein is CASSQGDRGLGPQHF. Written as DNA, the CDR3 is TGCGCCAGCAGCCAAGGGGACAGGGGCCTAGGGCCCCAGCATTTT.

In DNA form, the CDR3 reads TGTGCCAGCAGTCCTGGACAGAAGGGGGGCAATCAGCCCCAGCATTTT. This codes for CASSPGQKGGNQPQHF. The J gene is TRBJ1-5, the V gene TRBV6-6; D is possibly TRBD1 (6 bases). The CDR3 length is 16 residues. Trimming removed 5 bases at V and 2 bases at J, with 16 bases between. Germline loops: CDR1 MNHNY, CDR2 SVGAGI (reference sequence).